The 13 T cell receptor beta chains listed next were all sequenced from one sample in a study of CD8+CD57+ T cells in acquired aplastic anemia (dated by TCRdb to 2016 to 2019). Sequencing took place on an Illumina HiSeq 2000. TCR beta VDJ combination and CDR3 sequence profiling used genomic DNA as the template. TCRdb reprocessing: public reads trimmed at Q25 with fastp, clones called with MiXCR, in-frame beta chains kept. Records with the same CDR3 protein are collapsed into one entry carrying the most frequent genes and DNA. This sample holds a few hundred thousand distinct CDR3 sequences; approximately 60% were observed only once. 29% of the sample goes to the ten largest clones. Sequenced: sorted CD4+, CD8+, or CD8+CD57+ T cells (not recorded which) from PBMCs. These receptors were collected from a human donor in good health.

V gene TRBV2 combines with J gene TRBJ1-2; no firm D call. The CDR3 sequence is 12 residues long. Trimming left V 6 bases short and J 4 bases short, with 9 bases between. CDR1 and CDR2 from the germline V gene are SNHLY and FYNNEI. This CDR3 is CASSSEAYGYTF. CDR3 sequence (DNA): TGTGCCAGCAGCTCAGAAGCCTATGGCTACACCTTC.

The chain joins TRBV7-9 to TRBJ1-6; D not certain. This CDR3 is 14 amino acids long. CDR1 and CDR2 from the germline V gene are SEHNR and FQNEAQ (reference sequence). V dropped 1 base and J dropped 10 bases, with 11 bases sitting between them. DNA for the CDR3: TGTGCCAGCAGCTTAGTTTTATCGGGATCACCCCTCCACTTT. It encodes CASSLVLSGSPLHF.

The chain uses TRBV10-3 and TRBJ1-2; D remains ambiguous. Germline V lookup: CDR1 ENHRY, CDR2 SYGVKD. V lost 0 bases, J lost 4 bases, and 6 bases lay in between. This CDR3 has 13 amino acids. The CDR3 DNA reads TGTGCCATCAGTGAGTCGGGCAGCTATGGCTACACCTTC. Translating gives CAISESGSYGYTF.

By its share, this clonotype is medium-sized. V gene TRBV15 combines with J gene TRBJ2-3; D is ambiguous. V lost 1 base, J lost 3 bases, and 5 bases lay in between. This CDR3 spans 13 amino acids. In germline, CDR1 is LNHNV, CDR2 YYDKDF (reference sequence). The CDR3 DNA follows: TGTGCCACCAGCAGAGTACTGACAGATACGCAGTATTTT. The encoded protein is CATSRVLTDTQYF.

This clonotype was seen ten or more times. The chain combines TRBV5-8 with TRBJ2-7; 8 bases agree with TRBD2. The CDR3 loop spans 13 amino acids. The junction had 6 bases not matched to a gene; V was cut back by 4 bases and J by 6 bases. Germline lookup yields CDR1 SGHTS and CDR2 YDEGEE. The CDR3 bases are TGTGCCAGCAGCGAATCCGGGACTAGCGAGCAGTACTTC. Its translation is CASSESGTSEQYF.

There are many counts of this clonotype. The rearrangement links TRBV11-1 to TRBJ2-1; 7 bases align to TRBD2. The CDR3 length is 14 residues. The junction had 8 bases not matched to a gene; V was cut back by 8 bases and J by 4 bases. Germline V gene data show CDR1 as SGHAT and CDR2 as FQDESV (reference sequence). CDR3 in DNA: TGTGCCAGCGGGGGGGAAAGGGGATACAATGAGCAGTTCTTC. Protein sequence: CASGGERGYNEQFF.

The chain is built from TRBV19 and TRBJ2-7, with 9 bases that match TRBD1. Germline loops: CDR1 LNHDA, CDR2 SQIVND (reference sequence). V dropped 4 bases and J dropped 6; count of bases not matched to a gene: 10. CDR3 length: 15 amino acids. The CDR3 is CASSNKGQGNPEQYF. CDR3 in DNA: TGTGCCAGTAGTAACAAGGGACAGGGTAATCCCGAGCAGTACTTC.

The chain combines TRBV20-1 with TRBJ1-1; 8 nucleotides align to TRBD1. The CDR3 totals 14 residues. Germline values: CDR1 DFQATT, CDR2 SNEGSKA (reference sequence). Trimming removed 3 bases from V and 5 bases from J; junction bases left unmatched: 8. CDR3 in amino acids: CSARVVRTGTEAFF. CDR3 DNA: TGCAGTGCTAGGGTCGTCCGGACAGGGACTGAAGCTTTCTTT.

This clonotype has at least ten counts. In DNA form, the CDR3 reads TGCAGTGCTAGAGGACAGGGGGCGGATGAAAAACTGTTTTTT. Translating it yields CSARGQGADEKLFF. V and J are TRBV20-1 and TRBJ1-4; 10 nucleotides align to TRBD1. The V and J ends lost 1 base and 6 bases, in that order; junction bases with no gene match: 2. Per germline, CDR1 DFQATT and CDR2 SNEGSKA (reference sequence). The CDR3 runs to 14 residues.

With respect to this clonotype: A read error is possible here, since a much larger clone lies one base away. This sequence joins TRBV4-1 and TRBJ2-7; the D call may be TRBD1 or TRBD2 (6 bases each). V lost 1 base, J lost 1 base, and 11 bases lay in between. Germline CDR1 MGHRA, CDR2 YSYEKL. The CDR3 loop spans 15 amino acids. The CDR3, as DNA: TGCGCCAGCAGCCAAGGCCGGGGGCAGTCCTACGAGCAGTACTTC. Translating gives CASSQGRGQSYEQYF.

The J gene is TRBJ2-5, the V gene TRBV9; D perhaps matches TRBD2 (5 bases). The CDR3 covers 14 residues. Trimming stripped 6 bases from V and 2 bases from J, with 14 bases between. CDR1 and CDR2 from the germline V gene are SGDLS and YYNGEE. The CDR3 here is CASNPGGRQETQYF. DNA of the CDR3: TGTGCCAGCAACCCTGGAGGCAGACAAGAGACCCAGTACTTC. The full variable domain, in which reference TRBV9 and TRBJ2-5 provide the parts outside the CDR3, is DSGVTQTPKHLITATGQRVTLRCSPRSGDLSVYWYQQSLDQGLQFLIQYYNGEERAKGNILERFSAQQFPDLHSELNLSSLELGDSALYFCASNPGGRQETQYFGPGTRLLVL.

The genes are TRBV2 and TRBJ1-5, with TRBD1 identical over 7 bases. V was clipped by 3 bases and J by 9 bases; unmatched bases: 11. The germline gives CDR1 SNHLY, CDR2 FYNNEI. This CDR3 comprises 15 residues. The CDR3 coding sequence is TGTGCCAGCAGTGAGGCATCACAGGGGTCATCGCCCCAGCATTTT. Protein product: CASSEASQGSSPQHF.

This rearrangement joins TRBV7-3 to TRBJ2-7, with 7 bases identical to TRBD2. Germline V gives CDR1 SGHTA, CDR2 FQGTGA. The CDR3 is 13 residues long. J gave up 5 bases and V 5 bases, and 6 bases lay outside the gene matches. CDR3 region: CASSGSGVHEQYF. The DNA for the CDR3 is TGTGCCAGCAGCGGGAGCGGGGTGCACGAGCAGTACTTC.